The clone carrying this T cell receptor (beta chain) occurred a few times. The target antigen is unknown. In the original analysis: Patient CD8+ clones above 1% seldom matched published virus-specific TCRB sequences. The protocol was immunoSEQ multiplex PCR, while the TCRdb copy is restricted to in-frame clones and leaves out a portion. V and J calls and clone size follow that table, whereas D and trimming were derived from the DNA. In the table there are approximately 19,000 clones, around 80% of which are singletons. The data originate from a study of somatic mutations in cytotoxic T cells in rheumatoid arthritis. Broader study findings: Among rheumatoid arthritis patients and age-matched healthy controls, CD8+ T-cell clonality was not significantly different. The CD8+ clonality of rheumatoid arthritis patients increased with age, whereas that of healthy controls did not.

CD4+ cells and CD8+ cells were each obtained through positive magnetic bead selection, and their purity was assessed by flow cytometry. This CDR3 comprises 12 residues. Trimming took 1 base from V and 2 from J, leaving 6 bases between them. CDR1 is GTSNPN and CDR2 is SVGIG in the germline V gene (reference sequence). The sample consisted of CD8+ T cells sorted from blood. The rearrangement links TRBV30 to TRBJ2-7; D is ambiguous. This clonotype originated in an adult with rheumatoid arthritis. The CDR3 is CAWSGLTYEQYF. The CDR3 coding sequence is TGTGCCTGGAGTGGCTTAACCTACGAGCAGTACTTC.